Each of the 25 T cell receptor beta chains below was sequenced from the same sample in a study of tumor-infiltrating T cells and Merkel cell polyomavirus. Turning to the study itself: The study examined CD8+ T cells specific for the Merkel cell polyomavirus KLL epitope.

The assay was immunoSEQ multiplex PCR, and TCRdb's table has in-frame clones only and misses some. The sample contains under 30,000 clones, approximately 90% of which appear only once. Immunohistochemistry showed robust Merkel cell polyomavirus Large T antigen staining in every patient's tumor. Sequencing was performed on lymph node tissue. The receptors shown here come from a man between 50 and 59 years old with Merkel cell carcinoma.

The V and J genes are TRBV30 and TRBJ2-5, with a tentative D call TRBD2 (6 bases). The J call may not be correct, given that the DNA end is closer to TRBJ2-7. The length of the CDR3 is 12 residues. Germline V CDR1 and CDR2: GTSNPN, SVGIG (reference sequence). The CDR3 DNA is TGTGCCTCGCAGGGAGGACCCTACGAGCAGTACTTC. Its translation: CASQGGPYEQYF.

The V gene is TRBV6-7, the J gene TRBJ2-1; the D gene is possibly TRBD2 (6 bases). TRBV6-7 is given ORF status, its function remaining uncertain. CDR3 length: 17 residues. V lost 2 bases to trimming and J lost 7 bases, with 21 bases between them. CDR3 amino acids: CASSYPQSGPKRNEQFF. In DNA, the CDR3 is TGTGCCAGCAGTTACCCCCAGAGCGGGCCTAAACGGAATGAGCAGTTCTTC.

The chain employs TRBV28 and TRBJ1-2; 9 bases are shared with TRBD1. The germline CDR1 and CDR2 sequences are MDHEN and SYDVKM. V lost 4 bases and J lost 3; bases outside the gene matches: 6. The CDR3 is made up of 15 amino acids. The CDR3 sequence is CASSSPGQGYYGYTF. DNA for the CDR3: TGTGCCAGCAGTTCTCCGGGACAGGGTTACTATGGCTACACCTTC.

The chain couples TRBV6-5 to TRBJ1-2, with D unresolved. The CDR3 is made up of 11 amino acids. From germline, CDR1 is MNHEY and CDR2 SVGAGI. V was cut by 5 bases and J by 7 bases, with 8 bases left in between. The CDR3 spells CASSTRGGYTF. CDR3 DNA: TGTGCCAGCAGTACACGGGGTGGCTACACCTTC.

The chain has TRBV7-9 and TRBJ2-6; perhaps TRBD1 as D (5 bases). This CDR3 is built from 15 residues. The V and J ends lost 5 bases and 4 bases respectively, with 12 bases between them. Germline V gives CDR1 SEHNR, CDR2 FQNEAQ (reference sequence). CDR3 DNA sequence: TGTGCCAGCAGCCCCAGGGCTCCCGGGGCCAACGTCCTGACTTTC. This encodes CASSPRAPGANVLTF. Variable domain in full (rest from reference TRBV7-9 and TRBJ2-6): DTGVSQNPRHKITKRGQNVTFRCDPISEHNRLYWYRQTLGQGPEFLTYFQNEAQLEKSRLLSDRFSAERPKGSFSTLEIQRTEQGDSAMYLCASSPRAPGANVLTFGAGSRLTVL.

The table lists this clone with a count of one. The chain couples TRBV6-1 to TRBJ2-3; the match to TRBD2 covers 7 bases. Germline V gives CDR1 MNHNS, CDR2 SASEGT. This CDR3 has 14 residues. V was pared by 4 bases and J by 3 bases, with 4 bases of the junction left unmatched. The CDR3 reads CASSGRDYTDTQYF. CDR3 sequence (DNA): TGTGCCAGCAGTGGCCGGGACTATACAGATACGCAGTATTTT.

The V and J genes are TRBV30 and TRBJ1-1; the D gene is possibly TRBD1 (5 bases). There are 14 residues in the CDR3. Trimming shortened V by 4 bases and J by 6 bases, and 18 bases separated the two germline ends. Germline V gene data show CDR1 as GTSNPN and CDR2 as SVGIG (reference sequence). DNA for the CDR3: TGTGCCTGGACCGATCGGCGGGGGTCCTCTGAAGCTTTCTTT. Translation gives CAWTDRRGSSEAFF.

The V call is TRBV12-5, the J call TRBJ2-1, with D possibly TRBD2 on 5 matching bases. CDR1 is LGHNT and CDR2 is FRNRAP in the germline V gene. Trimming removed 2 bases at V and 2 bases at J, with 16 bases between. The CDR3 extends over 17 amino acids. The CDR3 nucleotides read TGTGCTAGTGGTTTGACCACTAGTCATATCCCCTACAATGAGCAGTTCTTC. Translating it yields CASGLTTSHIPYNEQFF.

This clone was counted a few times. Here the CDR3 DNA reads TGTGCCAGCAGTTTGCCTTACCGCGGGACCTACGAGCAGTACTTC. It is translated as CASSLPYRGTYEQYF. This chain uses TRBV28 with TRBJ2-7; D is possibly TRBD2 (6 bases). Trimming removed 3 bases at V and 2 bases at J, with 14 bases between. CDR1 and CDR2 (germline): MDHEN, SYDVKM. This CDR3 is 15 amino acids long.

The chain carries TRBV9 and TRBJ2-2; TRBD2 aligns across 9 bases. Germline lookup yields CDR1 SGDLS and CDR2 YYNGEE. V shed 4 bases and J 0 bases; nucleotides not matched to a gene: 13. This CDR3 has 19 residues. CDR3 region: CASSPGVAGDITNTGELFF. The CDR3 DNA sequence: TGTGCCAGCAGCCCCGGGGTAGCGGGGGACATAACGAACACCGGGGAGCTGTTTTTT. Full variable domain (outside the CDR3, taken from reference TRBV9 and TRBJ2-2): DSGVTQTPKHLITATGQRVTLRCSPRSGDLSVYWYQQSLDQGLQFLIQYYNGEERAKGNILERFSAQQFPDLHSELNLSSLELGDSALYFCASSPGVAGDITNTGELFFGEGSRLTVL.

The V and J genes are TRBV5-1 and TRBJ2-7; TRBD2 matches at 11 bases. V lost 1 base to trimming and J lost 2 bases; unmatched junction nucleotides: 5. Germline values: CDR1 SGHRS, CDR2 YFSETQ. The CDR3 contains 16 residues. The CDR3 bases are TGCGCCAGCAGCTTGTATGGACTAGCGGGTACCTACGAGCAGTACTTC. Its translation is CASSLYGLAGTYEQYF.

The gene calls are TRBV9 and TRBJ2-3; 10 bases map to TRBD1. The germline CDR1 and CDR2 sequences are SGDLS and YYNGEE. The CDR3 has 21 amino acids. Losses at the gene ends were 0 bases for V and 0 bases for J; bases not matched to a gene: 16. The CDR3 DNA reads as TGTGCCAGCAGCGTAGCGGGGGTGGGGGACAGGGGTCAGTGGAGCACAGATACGCAGTATTTT. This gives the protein CASSVAGVGDRGQWSTDTQYF.

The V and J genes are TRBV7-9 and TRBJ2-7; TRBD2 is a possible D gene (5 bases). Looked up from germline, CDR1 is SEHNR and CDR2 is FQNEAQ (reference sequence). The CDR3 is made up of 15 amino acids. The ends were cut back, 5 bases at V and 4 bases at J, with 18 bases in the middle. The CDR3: CASSHTWSREYEQYF. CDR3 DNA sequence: TGTGCCAGCAGCCACACGTGGTCTAGGGAGTACGAGCAGTACTTC.

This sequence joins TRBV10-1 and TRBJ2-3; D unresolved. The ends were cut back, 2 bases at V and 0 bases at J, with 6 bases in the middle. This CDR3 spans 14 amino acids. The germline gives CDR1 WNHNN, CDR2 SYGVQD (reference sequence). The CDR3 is CASSESTSTDTQYF. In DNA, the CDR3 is TGCGCCAGCAGTGAGAGTACTAGCACAGATACGCAGTATTTT.

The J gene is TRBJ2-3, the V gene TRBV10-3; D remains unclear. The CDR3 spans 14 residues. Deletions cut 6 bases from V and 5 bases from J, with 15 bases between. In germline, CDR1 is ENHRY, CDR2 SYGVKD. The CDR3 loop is CAIRPQWAGDTQYF. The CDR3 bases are TGTGCCATCAGGCCTCAGTGGGCAGGAGATACGCAGTATTTT.

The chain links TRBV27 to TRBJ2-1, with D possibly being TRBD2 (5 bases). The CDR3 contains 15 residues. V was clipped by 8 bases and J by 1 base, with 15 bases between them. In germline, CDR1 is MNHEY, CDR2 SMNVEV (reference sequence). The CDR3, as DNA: TGTGCCAGCCTCGGACTTTTCGGTTCCTACAATGAGCAGTTCTTC. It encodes CASLGLFGSYNEQFF.

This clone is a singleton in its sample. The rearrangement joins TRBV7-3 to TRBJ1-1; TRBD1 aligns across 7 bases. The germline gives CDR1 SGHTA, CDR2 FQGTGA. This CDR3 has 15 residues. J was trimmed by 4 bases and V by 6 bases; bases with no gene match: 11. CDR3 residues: CASSLDRRVGTEAFF. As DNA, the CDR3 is TGTGCCAGCAGTTTGGACAGGAGGGTTGGCACTGAAGCTTTCTTT. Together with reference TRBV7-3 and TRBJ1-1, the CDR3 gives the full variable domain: GAGVSQTPSNKVTEKGKYVELRCDPISGHTALYWYRQSLGQGPEFLIYFQGTGAADDSGLPNDRFFAVRPEGSVSTLKIQRTERGDSAVYLCASSLDRRVGTEAFFGQGTRLTVV.

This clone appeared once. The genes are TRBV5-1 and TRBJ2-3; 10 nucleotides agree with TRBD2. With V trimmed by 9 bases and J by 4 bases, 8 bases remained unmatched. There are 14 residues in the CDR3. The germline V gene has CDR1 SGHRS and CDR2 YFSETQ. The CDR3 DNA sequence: TGCGCCACCAAGACTAGCGGGCGCTCAGATACGCAGTATTTT. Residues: CATKTSGRSDTQYF.

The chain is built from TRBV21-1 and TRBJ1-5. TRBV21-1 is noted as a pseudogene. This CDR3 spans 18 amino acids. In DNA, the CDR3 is TGTGCCAGCAGCAAAGCGCGGGTCAGACCAAGTTGGGCTCAGCCCCAGCATTTT. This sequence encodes CASSKARVRPSWAQPQHF.

The CDR3 here is CASSYIAGEETQYF. The CDR3 DNA reads TGTGCCAGCAGTTACATAGCGGGAGAAGAGACCCAGTACTTC. The genes are TRBV27 and TRBJ2-5; TRBD2 aligns across 9 bases. Looked up from germline, CDR1 is MNHEY and CDR2 is SMNVEV (reference sequence). The CDR3 length is 14 residues. Losses at the gene ends were 4 bases for V and 3 bases for J; bases not matched to a gene: 3.

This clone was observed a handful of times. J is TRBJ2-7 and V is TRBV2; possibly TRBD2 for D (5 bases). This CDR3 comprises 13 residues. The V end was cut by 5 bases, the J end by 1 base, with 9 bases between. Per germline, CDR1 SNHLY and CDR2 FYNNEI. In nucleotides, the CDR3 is TGTGCCAGCAGTCGGACTGAATCCTACGAGCAGTACTTC. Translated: CASSRTESYEQYF.

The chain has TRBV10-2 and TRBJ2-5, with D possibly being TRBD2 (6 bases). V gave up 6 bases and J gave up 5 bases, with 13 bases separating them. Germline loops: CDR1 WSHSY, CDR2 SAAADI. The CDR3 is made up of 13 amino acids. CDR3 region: CASSVTSLETQYF. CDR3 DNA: TGCGCCAGCAGCGTGACTAGTCTGGAGACCCAGTACTTC.

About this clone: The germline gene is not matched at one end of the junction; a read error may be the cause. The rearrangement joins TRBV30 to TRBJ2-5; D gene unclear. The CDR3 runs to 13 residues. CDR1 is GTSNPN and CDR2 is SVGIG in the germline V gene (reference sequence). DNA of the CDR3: TGTGCCTGGAGTGTATGGCCCCAACAGACCCAGTACTTC. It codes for CAWSVWPQQTQYF.

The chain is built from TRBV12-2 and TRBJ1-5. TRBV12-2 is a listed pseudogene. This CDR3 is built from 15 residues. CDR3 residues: CASRFLGRGNQPQHF. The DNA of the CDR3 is TGTGCAAGTCGCTTTCTAGGGCGAGGGAATCAGCCCCAGCATTTT.

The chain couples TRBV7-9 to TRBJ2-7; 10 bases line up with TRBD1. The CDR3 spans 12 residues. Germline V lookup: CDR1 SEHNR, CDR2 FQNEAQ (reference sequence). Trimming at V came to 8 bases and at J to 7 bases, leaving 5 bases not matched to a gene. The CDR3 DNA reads TGTGCCAGCGGGACAGGGGCGGGGGAGCAGTACTTC. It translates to CASGTGAGEQYF. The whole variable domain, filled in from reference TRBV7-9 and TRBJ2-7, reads DTGVSQNPRHKITKRGQNVTFRCDPISEHNRLYWYRQTLGQGPEFLTYFQNEAQLEKSRLLSDRFSAERPKGSFSTLEIQRTEQGDSAMYLCASGTGAGEQYFGPGTRLTVT.